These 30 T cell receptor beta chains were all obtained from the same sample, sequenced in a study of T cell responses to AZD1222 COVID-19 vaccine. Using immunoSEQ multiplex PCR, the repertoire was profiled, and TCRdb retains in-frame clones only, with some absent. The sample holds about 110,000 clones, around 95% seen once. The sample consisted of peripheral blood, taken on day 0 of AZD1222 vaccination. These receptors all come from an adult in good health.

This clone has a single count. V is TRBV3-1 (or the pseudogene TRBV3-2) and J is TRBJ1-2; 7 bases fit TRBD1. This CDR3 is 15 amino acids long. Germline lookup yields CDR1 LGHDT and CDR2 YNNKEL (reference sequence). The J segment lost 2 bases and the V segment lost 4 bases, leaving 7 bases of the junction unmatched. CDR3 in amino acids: CASSPRDSLNYGYTF. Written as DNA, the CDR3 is TGTGCCAGCAGCCCTCGGGACAGTTTAAACTATGGCTACACCTTC.

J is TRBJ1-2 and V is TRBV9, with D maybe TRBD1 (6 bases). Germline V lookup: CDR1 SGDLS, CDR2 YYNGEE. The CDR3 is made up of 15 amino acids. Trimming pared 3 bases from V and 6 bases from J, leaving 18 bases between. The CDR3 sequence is CASSATEGGGHGYTF. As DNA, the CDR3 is TGTGCCAGCAGCGCCACCGAGGGAGGGGGTCATGGCTACACCTTC. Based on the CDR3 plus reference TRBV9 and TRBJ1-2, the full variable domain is DSGVTQTPKHLITATGQRVTLRCSPRSGDLSVYWYQQSLDQGLQFLIQYYNGEERAKGNILERFSAQQFPDLHSELNLSSLELGDSALYFCASSATEGGGHGYTFGSGTRLTVV.

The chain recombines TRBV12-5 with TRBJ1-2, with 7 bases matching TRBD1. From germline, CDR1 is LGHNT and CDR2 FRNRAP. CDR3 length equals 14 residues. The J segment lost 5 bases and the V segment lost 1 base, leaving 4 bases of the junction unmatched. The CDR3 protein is CASGLGQGTYGYTF. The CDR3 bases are TGTGCTAGTGGTTTGGGACAGGGAACATATGGCTACACCTTC.

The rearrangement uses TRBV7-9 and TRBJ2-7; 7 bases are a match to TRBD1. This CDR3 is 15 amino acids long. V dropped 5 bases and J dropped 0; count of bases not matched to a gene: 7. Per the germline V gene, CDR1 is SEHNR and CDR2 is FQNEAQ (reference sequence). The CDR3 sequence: CASSAPDRSSYEQYF. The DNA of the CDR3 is TGTGCCAGCAGCGCCCCGGACAGGAGCTCCTACGAGCAGTACTTC.

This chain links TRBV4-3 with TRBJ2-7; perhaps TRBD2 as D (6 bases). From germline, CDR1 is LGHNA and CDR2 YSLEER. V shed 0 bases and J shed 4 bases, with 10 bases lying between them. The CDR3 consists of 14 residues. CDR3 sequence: CASSQDYGGYEQYF. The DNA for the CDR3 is TGCGCCAGCAGCCAAGATTACGGGGGTTACGAGCAGTACTTC.

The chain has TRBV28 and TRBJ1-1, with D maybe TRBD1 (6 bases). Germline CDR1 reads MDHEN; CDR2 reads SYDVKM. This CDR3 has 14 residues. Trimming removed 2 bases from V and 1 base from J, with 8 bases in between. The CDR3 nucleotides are TGTGCCAGCAGTTTAGTCAGGGGGAACACTGAAGCTTTCTTT. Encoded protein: CASSLVRGNTEAFF.

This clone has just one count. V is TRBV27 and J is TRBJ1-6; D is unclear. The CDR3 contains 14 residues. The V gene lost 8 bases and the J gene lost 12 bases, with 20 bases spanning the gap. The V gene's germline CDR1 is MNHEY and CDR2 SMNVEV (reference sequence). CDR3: CASGPRGKQLPLHF. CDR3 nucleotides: TGTGCCAGCGGCCCGAGAGGCAAGCAACTACCCCTCCACTTT.

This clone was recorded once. The DNA for the CDR3 is TGTGCCAGCAGAGACGGACAGCTAAATCAGCCCCAGCATTTT. Its translation: CASRDGQLNQPQHF. The chain has TRBV6-5 and TRBJ1-5, with TRBD1 as a possible D gene (6 bases). Between the trimmed V and J ends, which lost 6 bases and 4 bases, there was a span of 13 bases. The germline V gene has CDR1 MNHEY and CDR2 SVGAGI. The CDR3 extends over 14 amino acids.

This CDR3 is CASTIGDGYTF. The CDR3 bases are TGTGCCAGTACCATCGGGGATGGCTACACCTTC. This chain links TRBV19 with TRBJ1-2; D not certain. CDR3 length: 11 amino acids. Trimming took off 7 bases at V and 6 bases at J, with 9 bases between the two ends. Germline CDR1 LNHDA, CDR2 SQIVND (reference sequence).

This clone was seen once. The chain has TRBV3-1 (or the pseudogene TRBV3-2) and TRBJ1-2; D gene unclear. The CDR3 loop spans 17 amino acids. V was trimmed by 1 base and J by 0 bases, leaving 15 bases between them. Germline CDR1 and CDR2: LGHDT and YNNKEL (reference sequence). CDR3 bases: TGTGCCAGCAGCCAAGTTAATTTAGACACTACTAACTATGGCTACACCTTC. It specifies CASSQVNLDTTNYGYTF.

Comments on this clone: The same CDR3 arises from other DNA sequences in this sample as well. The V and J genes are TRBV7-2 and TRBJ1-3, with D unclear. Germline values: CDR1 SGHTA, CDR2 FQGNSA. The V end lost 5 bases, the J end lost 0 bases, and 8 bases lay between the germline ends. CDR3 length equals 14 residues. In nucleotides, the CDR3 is TGTGCCAGCAGCCCGAGGTTCTCTGGAAACACCATATATTTT. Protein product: CASSPRFSGNTIYF.

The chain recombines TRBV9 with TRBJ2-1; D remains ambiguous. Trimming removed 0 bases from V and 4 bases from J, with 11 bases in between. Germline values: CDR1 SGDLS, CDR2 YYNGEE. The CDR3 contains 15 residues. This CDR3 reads CASSVGLDAYNEQFF. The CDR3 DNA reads TGTGCCAGCAGCGTAGGGCTGGATGCATACAATGAGCAGTTCTTC. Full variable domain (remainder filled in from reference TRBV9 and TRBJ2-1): DSGVTQTPKHLITATGQRVTLRCSPRSGDLSVYWYQQSLDQGLQFLIQYYNGEERAKGNILERFSAQQFPDLHSELNLSSLELGDSALYFCASSVGLDAYNEQFFGPGTRLTVL.

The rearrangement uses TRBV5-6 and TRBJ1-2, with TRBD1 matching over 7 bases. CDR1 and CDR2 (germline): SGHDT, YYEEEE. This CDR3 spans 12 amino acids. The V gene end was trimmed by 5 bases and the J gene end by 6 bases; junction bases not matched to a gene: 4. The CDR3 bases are TGTGCCAGCAGAAGGGGGCCCCATGGCTACACCTTC. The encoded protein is CASRRGPHGYTF.

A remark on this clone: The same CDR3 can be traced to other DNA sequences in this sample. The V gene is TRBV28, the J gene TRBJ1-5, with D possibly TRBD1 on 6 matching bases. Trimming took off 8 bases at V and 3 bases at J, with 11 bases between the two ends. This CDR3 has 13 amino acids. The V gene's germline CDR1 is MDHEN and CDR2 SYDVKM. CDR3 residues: CASSRTVNQPQHF. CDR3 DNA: TGTGCCAGCTCGAGGACAGTCAATCAGCCCCAGCATTTT.

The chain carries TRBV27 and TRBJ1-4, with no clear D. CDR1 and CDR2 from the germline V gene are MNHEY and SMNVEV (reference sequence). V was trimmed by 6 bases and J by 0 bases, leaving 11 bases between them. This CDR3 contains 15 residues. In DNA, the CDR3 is TGTGCCAGCAGCCCTAGTCGGGCAACTAATGAAAAACTGTTTTTT. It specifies CASSPSRATNEKLFF.

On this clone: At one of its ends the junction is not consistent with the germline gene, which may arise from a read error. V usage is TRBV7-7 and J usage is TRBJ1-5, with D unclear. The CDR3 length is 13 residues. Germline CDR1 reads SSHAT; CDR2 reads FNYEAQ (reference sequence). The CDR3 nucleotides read TGTGCTAGCAGCTTAAACTTCGGTCAGCCCCAGCATTTT. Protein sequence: CASSLNFGQPQHF.

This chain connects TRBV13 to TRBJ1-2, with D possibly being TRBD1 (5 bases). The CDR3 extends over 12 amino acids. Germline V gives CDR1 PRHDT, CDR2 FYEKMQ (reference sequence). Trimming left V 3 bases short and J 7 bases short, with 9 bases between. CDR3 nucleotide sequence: TGTGCCAGCAGCTTGGGGGATTCTGGCTACACCTTC. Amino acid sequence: CASSLGDSGYTF.

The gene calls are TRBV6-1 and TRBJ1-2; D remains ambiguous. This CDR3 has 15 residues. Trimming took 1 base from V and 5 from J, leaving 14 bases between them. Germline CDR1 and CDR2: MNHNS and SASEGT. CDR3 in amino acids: CASSEGLGRNYGYTF. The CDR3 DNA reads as TGTGCCAGCAGTGAAGGTTTGGGCAGGAATTATGGCTACACCTTC.

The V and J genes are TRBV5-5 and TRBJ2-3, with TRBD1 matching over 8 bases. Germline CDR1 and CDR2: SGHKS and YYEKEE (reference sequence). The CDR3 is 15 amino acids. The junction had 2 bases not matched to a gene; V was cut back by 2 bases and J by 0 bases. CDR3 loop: CASSFNRGSTDTQYF. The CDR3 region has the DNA TGTGCCAGCAGCTTCAACAGGGGGAGCACAGATACGCAGTATTTT.

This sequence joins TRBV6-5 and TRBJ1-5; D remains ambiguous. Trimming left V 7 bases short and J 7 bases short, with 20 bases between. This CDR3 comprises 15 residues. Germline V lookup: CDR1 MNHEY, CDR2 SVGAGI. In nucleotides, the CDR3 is TGTGCCAGCACCGCGGTATGGGGATTAGAGCAGCCCCAGCATTTT. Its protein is CASTAVWGLEQPQHF.

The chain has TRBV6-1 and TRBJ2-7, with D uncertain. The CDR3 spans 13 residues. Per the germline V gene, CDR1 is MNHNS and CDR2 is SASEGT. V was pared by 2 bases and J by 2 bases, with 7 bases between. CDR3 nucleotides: TGTGCCAGCAGTGAATCCCCCGCCTACGAGCAGTACTTC. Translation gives CASSESPAYEQYF.

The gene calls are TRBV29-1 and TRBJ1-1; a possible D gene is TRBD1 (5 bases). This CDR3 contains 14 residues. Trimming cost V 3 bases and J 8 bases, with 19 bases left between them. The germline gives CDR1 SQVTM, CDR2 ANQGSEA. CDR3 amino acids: CSVEGTVEFSEAFF. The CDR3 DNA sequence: TGCAGCGTTGAGGGGACGGTGGAGTTTTCCGAAGCTTTCTTT.

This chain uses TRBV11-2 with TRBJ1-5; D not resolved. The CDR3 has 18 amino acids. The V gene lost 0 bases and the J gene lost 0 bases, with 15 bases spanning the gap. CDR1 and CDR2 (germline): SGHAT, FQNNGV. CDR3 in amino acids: CASSLEAPDDYSNQPQHF. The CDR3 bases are TGTGCCAGCAGCTTAGAGGCCCCGGACGACTATAGCAATCAGCCCCAGCATTTT.

The CDR3 region is CASSLAGPGQGIFRRGYTF. For the CDR3, the DNA is TGTGCCAGCAGCTTAGCCGGGCCGGGACAGGGTATATTCCGACGCGGCTACACCTTC. V and J are TRBV11-2 and TRBJ1-2, with 9 bases lining up with TRBD1. Unmatched junction bases numbered 20, after V lost 1 base and J lost 8 bases. This CDR3 spans 19 amino acids. CDR1 is SGHAT, CDR2 FQNNGV, per germline.

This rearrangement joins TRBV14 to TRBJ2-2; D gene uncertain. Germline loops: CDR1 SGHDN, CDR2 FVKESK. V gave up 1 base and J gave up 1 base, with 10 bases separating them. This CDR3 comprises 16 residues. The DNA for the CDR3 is TGTGCCAGCAGCCAAGCTAACCTGGGGAACACCGGGGAGCTGTTTTTT. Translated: CASSQANLGNTGELFF.

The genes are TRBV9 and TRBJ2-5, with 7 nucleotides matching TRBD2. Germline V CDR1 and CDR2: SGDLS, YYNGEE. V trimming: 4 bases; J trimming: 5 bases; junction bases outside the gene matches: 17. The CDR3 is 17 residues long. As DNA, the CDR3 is TGTGCCAGCAGCTCCGCCCAAGGGGTAGCGGGCGGGGAGACCCAGTACTTC. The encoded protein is CASSSAQGVAGGETQYF.

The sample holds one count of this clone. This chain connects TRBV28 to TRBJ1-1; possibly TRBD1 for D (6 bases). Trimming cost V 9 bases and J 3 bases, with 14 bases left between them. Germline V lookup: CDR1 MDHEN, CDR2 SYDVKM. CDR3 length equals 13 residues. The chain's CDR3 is CASIQAGDTEAFF. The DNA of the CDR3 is TGTGCCAGTATACAGGCAGGGGACACTGAAGCTTTCTTT.

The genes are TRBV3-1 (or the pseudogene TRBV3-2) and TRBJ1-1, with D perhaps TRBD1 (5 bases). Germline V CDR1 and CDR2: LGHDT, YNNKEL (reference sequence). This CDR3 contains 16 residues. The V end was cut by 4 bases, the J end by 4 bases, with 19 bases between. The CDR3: CASSPIIGALFTEAFF. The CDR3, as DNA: TGTGCCAGCAGCCCAATTATTGGGGCGCTTTTCACTGAAGCTTTCTTT.

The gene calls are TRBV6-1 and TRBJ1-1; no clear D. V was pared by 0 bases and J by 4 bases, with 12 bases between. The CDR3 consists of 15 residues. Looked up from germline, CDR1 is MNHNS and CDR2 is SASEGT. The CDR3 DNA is TGTGCCAGCAGTGAAGCTTTCACAAGCGGCACTGAAGCTTTCTTT. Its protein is CASSEAFTSGTEAFF.

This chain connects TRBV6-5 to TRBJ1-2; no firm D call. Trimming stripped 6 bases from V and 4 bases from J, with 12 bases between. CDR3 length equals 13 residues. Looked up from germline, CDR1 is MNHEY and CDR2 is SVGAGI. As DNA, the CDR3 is TGTGCCAGCAGCGTGACATCGATCTATGGCTACACCTTC. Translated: CASSVTSIYGYTF.